Listed below are T cell receptor beta chains from one sample, sequenced in a study of blood T cell repertoires in COVID-19. TCRdb's copy holds only in-frame clones and misses some; the assay was immunoSEQ multiplex PCR. Of 60,000 to 80,000 clones in the sample, roughly 85% were seen once. The specimen sequenced was peripheral blood. The source is a middle-aged man with acute or convalescent COVID-19. CDR3s include the opening cysteine and the closing phenylalanine or tryptophan. A D gene is named only where the DNA matches it firmly. Expanded clones get a size class; other rows say once, few or many, or leave the size out.

j_gene	v_gene	d_gene	abundance	CDR3nt	CDR3aa
TRBJ1-6	TRBV5-4	-	-	TGTGCCAGCAGCTTAACCACTCACTCACCCCTCCACTTT	CASSLTTHSPLHF
TRBJ2-7	TRBV15	-	-	TGTGCCACCAGCCCTTACTCGGGGGGCTACTACGAGCAGTACTTC	CATSPYSGGYYEQYF
TRBJ1-2	TRBV19	-	-	TGTGCCAGCCACGGTTCCTACAGGGTGACCTATGGCTACACCTTC	CASHGSYRVTYGYTF
TRBJ1-3	TRBV15	-	-	TGTGCCACCAGCAAACAGCTCTCTGGAAACACCATATATTTT	CATSKQLSGNTIYF
TRBJ2-1	TRBV7-3	TRBD1	-	TGTGCCAGCTCGACCCCGGGGACAGGGCCGTTCTTC	CASSTPGTGPFF
TRBJ1-3	TRBV10-3	-	-	TGTGCCATCAGTGCAGGGCCCTTACTATCTGGAAACACCATATATTTT	CAISAGPLLSGNTIYF
TRBJ2-5	TRBV5-1	-	-	TGCGCCAGCAGCTTGTTCACAGGTCAAGAGACCCAGTACTTC	CASSLFTGQETQYF
TRBJ1-1	TRBV2	TRBD1	few	TGTGCCAGCAGTCGACAGGGGGTGGGGAACACTGAAGCTTTCTTT	CASSRQGVGNTEAFF
TRBJ1-3	TRBV19	TRBD1	few	TGTGCCAGTAGCGCGACCGGGACAGCAAACACCATATATTTT	CASSATGTANTIYF
TRBJ1-6	TRBV10-3	TRBD1	-	TGTGCCATCAGGTCCGGGACAGATAATTCACCCCTCCACTTT	CAIRSGTDNSPLHF
TRBJ1-5	TRBV10-3	TRBD1	-	TGTGCCATCAGTGGACAGGGAGGCAATCAGCCCCAGCATTTT	CAISGQGGNQPQHF
TRBJ2-3	TRBV6-5	TRBD2	-	TGTGCCAGCAGTCCCTCTGAAGCGGGGCTTCGAATAATGTATTTT	CASSPSEAGLRIMYF
TRBJ2-5	TRBV2	-	-	TGTGCCAGCAGCCCGGACTACGCAAATGGGGAGACCCAGTACTTC	CASSPDYANGETQYF
TRBJ1-1	TRBV30	-	-	TGTGCCGGGTGGTCCGGATGGGGGGGGAAAAGGATCGAAGCTTTCTTT	CAGWSGWGGKRIEAFF
TRBJ1-2	TRBV2	-	-	TGTGCCAGAGGAGACAGCGCCCAGGATGGCTACACCTTC	CARGDSAQDGYTF
TRBJ1-2	TRBV27	-	-	TGTGCCAGCAGGGAAAGGGGTGGCGTTGCGGGAATACACTACACCTTC	CASRERGGVAGIHYTF
TRBJ2-2	TRBV24-1	TRBD1	-	TGTGCCACCAGTGTAAGAGACAGGGGGCCTCGGAACACCGGGGAGCTGTTTTTT	CATSVRDRGPRNTGELFF
TRBJ1-1	TRBV15	TRBD1	-	TGTGCCACCAGCAGGGACAGGGGATCTGGCACTGAAGCTTTCTTT	CATSRDRGSGTEAFF
TRBJ2-2	TRBV3-1/TRBV3-2	-	-	TGTGCCAGCAGCCAAGATCTAGTGCGGACCGGGGAGCTGTTTTTT	CASSQDLVRTGELFF
TRBJ2-1	TRBV20-1	TRBD2	-	TGCAGTGCTAGTGGGGTAGCGGGGGCCACGTCTGGCAATGAGCAGTTCTTC	CSASGVAGATSGNEQFF
TRBJ2-3	TRBV7-3	-	-	TGTGCCAGCGGAGGGGGGGCTAGCACAGATACGCAGTATTTT	CASGGGASTDTQYF
TRBJ1-1	TRBV5-1	-	-	TGCGCCAGCAGCTTGGGCTCCGAGGGCTTTGGAGCTTTCTTT	CASSLGSEGFGAFF
TRBJ2-7	TRBV4-1	TRBD1	-	TGCGCCAGCAGCCAATTCAGACAGGGACACTCCGCCTACGAGCAGTACTTC	CASSQFRQGHSAYEQYF
TRBJ1-2	TRBV7-8	-	-	TGTGCCAGCAGTCCCGCCGGCAGGGGCTATGGCTACACCTTC	CASSPAGRGYGYTF
TRBJ2-2	TRBV19	-	once	TGTGCCAGTAGTATAAGCTCTACGAACACCGGGGAGCTGTTTTTT	CASSISSTNTGELFF
TRBJ2-2	TRBV11-3	TRBD1	few	TGTGCCAGCAGCCTCTTTGGGACAGGGAACACCGGGGAGCTGTTTTTT	CASSLFGTGNTGELFF
TRBJ2-5	TRBV11-2	TRBD2	-	TGTGCCAGCAGCTTCGGGGGGCAAGAGACCCAGTACTTC	CASSFGGQETQYF
TRBJ2-1	TRBV5-4	TRBD2	-	TGTGCCAGCAGGAAGGGGACTAGCGGTGAAAGCTCCTACAATGAGCAGTTCTTC	CASRKGTSGESSYNEQFF